This TCR beta chain came from a study of EBV T-cell therapy then PD-1 blockade in nasopharyngeal carcinoma. The protocol was immunoSEQ multiplex PCR, while the TCRdb copy is restricted to in-frame clones and leaves out a portion. The table has 15,000 to 20,000 clones, roughly 83% seen once. Treatment defined: AdE1-LMPpoly-expanded autologous EBV-specific T-cell therapy followed by anti-PD-1 nivolumab. The V and J ends lost 1 base and 5 bases respectively, with 13 bases between them. CDR1 and CDR2 (germline): SGHKS, YYEKEE (reference sequence). CDR3 length equals 16 residues. Notes on this clone: Its antigen is currently unknown.

The chain employs TRBV5-5 and TRBJ1-6; a possible D gene is TRBD1 (6 bases). The sequence was obtained from a man between 40 and 49 years old with nasopharyngeal carcinoma. Sequences were derived from CD8+ T cells from blood, sampled at day 0 from a patient whose treatment included autologous EBV-specific T cells and nivolumab. The CDR3 here is CASSLLSDRNNSPLHF. CDR3 DNA: TGTGCCAGCAGCTTGTTGTCCGACAGGAATAATTCACCCCTCCACTTT.